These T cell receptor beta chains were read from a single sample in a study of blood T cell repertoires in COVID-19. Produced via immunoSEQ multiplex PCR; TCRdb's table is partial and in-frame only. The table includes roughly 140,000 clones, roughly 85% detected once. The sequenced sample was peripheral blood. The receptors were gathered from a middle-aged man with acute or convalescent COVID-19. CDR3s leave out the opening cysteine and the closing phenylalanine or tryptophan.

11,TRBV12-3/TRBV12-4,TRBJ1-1,ASSQTAATEAF
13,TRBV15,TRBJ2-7,ATSRDRGTAYEQY
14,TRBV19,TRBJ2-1,ASSISREGPYNEQF
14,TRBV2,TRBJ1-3,ASSEGGTSSGNTIY
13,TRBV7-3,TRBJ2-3,ASSASGGLADTQY
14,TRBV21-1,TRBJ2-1,ASSKGQPEGGDEQF
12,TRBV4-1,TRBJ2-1,ASSQFTGSNEQF
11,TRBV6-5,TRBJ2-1,ASSPGRVHEQF
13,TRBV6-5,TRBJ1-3,ASKAQLSSGNTIY
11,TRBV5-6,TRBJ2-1,AASDRSNSEQF
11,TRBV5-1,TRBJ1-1,ASSLAVNTEAF
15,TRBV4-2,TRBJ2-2,ASSQDWDTSPAGELF
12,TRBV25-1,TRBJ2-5,ASRDSRTGETQY
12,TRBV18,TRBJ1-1,ASYEGGRNTEAF
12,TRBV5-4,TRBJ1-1,ASSLDLGSTEAF
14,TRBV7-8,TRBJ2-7,ASSARGLAGAREQY
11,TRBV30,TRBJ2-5,AWRQGGRETQY
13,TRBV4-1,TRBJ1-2,ASSQTGTVSGGYT
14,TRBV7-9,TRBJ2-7,ASSARVGQGSDEQY
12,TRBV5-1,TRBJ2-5,ASSLGTNRETQY
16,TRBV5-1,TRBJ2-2,ASSLARGFERASGELF
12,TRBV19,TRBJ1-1,ASRKQGTDTEAF
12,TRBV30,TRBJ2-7,AWSAGDRGYEQY
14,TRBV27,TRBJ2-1,ASSPLSGASYNEQF
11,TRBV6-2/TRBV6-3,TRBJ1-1,ASSYPGTGETF
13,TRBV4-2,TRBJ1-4,ASSQVGDRAEKLF
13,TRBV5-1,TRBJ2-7,ASSLAPGQGAEQY
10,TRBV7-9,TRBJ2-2,ASSWSGGELF
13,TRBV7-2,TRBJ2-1,ASSSTGVIRNEQF
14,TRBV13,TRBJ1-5,ASSLGRGAYGQPQH
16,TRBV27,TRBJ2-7,ASSHARLHGTGEYEQY
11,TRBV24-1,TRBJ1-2,ATSDMGGYGYT
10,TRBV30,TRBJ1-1,AWSTSTGEAF
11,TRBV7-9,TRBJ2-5,ASTRQSSRTQY
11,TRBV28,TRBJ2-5,ASRRQGVETQY
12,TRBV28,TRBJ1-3,ASTSQGTGNTIY
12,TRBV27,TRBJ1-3,ASSLRGTGNTIY
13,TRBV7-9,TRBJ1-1,ASSEQGTVYTEAF
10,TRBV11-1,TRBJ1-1,ASSLTSTEAF
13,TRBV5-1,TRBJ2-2,ASSLGLANTGELF
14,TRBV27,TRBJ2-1,ASSSQGLAGAYEQF
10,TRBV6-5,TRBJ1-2,ASSLTGYGYT
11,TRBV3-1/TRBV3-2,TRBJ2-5,ASGTGNQETQY
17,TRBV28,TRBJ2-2,ASSLTLSEAGGGTGELF
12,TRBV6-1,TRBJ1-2,ASSERRTSYGYT
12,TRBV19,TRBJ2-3,ASSIRVITDTQY
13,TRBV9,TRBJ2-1,ASSVVASGYNEQF
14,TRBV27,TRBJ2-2,ASMSYGGARNGELF
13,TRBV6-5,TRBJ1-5,ASRPAANSNQPQH
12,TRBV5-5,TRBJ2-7,ASSWGGRVDEQY
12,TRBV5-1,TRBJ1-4,ASSVGTTNEKLF
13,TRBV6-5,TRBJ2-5,ASSSPGHDQETQY
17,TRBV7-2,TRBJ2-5,ASSRRAGLAGVHSETQY
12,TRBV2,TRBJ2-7,ASSSNRVEWWQY
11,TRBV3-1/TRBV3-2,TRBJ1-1,ASSQDISTEAF
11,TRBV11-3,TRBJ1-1,ASSRQSLSEAF
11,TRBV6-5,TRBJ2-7,ASIPSLGHEQY
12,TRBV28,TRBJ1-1,ASIAGGMNTEAF